The present entry profiles one T cell receptor beta chain with its context. No antigen is known for it. Profiling relied on immunoSEQ multiplex PCR, and the TCRdb table lists in-frame clones only, not all of them. The data hold approximately 39,000 clones, with around 94% observed a single time. In germline, CDR1 is SGHTA, CDR2 FQGNSA. The CDR3 runs to 13 residues. The ends were cut back, 4 bases at V and 4 bases at J, with 10 bases in the middle. The data originate from a study of graft-versus-host responses after intestinal transplantation. Study results and limitations: Graft-donor T cell macrochimerism in patients accompanied high graft-versus-host to host-versus-graft clonal ratios in allografts.

The sequenced sample was unstimulated CD4+ T cells sorted from spleen or lymph node cells, obtained before transplant. The sequence was obtained from a human donor who was the organ donor for an intestinal transplant. This rearrangement joins TRBV7-2 to TRBJ1-1; D may be TRBD1 (6 bases). The CDR3 loop is CASSSGVSTEAFF. Here the CDR3 DNA reads TGTGCCAGCAGCTCAGGGGTTAGCACTGAAGCTTTCTTT.